The text below deals with one T cell receptor beta chain. Libraries were prepared by immunoSEQ multiplex PCR; TCRdb keeps only in-frame clonotypes and omits some of them. The sample includes 200,000 to 300,000 clones, approximately 89% of them seen just once. The sample belongs to a study of blood T cell repertoires in COVID-19. CDR3 length: 12 residues. Looked up from germline, CDR1 is SGHRS and CDR2 is YFSETQ. The V gene lost 2 bases and the J gene lost 1 base, with 2 bases spanning the gap. The V and J genes are TRBV5-1 and TRBJ2-3; D is uncertain. Sequenced: peripheral blood. This receptor was identified in a man aged 40-55 years who had recovered from COVID-19. The CDR3 region has the DNA TGCGCCAGCAGCTTCGGCACAGATACGCAGTATTTT. Residues: CASSFGTDTQYF.